This TCR beta chain was found in a study of cytomegalovirus exposure and HLA in healthy donors. In the PCR, 60 Vbeta and 13 Jbeta primers were used. Sequencing used immunoSEQ multiplex PCR; TCRdb keeps in-frame clones, though not all of them. The table lists about 180,000 clones, 80% to 85% of them singletons, with under 0.4% in the top ten. CDR3 length: 16 amino acids. From germline, CDR1 is SGHRS and CDR2 YFSETQ. The junction had 7 bases not matched to a gene; V was cut back by 0 bases and J by 5 bases. Sample: PBMCs. V is TRBV5-1 and J is TRBJ2-1; 8 bases are shared with TRBD1. This receptor was taken from a boy between 2 and 10 years old in good health and CMV-seronegative. The chain's CDR3 is CASSLGQGAVNNEQFF. CDR3 nucleotide sequence: TGCGCCAGCAGCTTGGGCCAGGGGGCGGTAAACAATGAGCAGTTCTTC.